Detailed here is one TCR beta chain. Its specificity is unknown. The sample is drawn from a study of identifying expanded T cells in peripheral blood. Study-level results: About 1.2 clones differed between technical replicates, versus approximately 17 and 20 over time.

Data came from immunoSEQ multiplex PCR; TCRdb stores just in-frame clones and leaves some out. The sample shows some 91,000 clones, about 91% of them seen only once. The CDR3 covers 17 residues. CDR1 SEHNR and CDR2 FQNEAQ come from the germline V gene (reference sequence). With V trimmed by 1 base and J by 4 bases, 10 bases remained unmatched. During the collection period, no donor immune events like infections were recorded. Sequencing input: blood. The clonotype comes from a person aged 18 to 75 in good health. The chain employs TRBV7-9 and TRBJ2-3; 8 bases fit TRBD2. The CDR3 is CASSLGRGSGRADTQYF. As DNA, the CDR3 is TGTGCCAGCAGCTTAGGCCGCGGAAGCGGGAGAGCAGATACGCAGTATTTT.